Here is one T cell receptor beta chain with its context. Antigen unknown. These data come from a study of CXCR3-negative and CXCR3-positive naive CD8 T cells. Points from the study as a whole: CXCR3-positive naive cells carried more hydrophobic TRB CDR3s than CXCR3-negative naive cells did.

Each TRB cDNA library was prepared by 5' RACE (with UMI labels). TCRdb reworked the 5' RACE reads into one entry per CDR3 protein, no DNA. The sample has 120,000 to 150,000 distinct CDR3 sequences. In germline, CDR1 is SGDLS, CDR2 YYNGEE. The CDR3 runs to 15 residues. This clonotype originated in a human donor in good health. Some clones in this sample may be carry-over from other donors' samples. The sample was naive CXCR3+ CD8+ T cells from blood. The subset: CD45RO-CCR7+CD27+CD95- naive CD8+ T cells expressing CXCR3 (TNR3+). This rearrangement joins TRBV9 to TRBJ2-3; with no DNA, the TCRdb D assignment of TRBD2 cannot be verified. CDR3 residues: CASSALADSTDTQYF.